By its share, the clone carrying this T cell receptor (beta chain) is medium-sized. This sample was included in a study of blood T cell repertoires in COVID-19. Produced via immunoSEQ multiplex PCR; TCRdb's table is partial and in-frame only. The sample lists 150,000 to 200,000 clones, around 82% occurring once. Germline V gene lookup returns CDR1 MDHEN and CDR2 SYDVKM. V gave up 5 bases and J gave up 0 bases, with 11 bases separating them. The CDR3 extends over 15 amino acids. What was sequenced was PBMCs or T cells enriched from blood (not recorded which). This sequence was found in a woman in her forties or fifties with acute COVID-19. The chain joins TRBV28 to TRBJ1-3; D ambiguous. DNA for the CDR3: TGTGCCAGCAGTCCAATGGGCGTCTCTGGAAACACCATATATTTT. It codes for CASSPMGVSGNTIYF.